This T cell receptor beta chain was observed in a study of blood T cell repertoires in COVID-19 (dated by TCRdb to the early 2020s). Some background on the complete study: Collaborator samples came from the United States, Italy and Spain and covered acute and convalescent phases of COVID-19. The material from the prospective study consisted of cDNA or gDNA derived from T cells, B-cell-depleted T cells, or PBMCs. Subjects who had been exposed to COVID-19, were actively infected with it, or had recovered from it provided the deeply sampled blood TCRbeta repertoires that made up the dataset. The repertoires were released in a freely available public database intended as a resource for research on the immune response to SARS-CoV-2. The samples were drawn from two sources: the first 160 participants of the ongoing ImmuneRACE study, and 1,254 subjects contributed by 6 global collaborators. The sample metadata nearly always contained a de-identified subject ID, COVID-19 status, age in years and sex. Where available, HLA class I and class II types were obtained from metadata supplied by the sample provider rather than from assay-based typing.

TCRbeta CDR3 regions were amplified from genomic DNA using the immunoSEQ Assay, a bias-controlled multiplex PCR. The paper's data handling went like this. The number of nucleated cells in each sample was estimated by amplification of reference gene primers within the assay. To quantify the absolute abundance of each unique TCRbeta CDR3 rearrangement, sequence reads were collapsed and filtered. Productive Simpson clonality was computed per sample as the square root of Simpson's diversity index over productive rearrangements. The source is immuneACCESS, and TCRdb retained only in-frame sequences with V and J called. Part of the clones is not carried over; for the studies checked, unresolved V genes explain less than half of this, and the remainder is unexplained. V and J calls and clone size are as listed in that table; D and trimming were resolved from the DNA. The sample table shows 9,500 to 15,000 clones, and about 92% are seen once. The top ten constitute roughly 15% of the sample.

On this clone: Its antigen target is currently unknown. Qualities for individual bases were not recorded, and no much larger clone is one base off.

Each collaborating institution followed its own protocols to collect whole blood in K2EDTA tubes. Collaborator samples were shipped for TCRbeta analysis as frozen whole blood, isolated PBMCs, or DNA extracted from either sample type. Points the paper makes about the study in general: Clinical and demographic metadata were provided uncurated, with the amount varying by source and participant.

Reading the germline V gene gives CDR1 SNHLY and CDR2 FYNNEI. Its CDR3 holds 11 amino acids, cysteine through phenylalanine. The only DNA kept is the CDR3, 33 bases in frame from the first base. V is pruned by 6 bases and J by 12 bases, leaving 4 bases of the junction without a gene match. This receptor chain uses TRBV2 and TRBJ1-4, and TRBD1 matches 7 of the central bases. This TCR was sampled from a man aged 65-85 years with active COVID-19. Sequenced: peripheral blood. The CDR3 amino acid sequence is: CASRTTGELFF. The DNA sequence is given as TGTGCCAGCAGGACCACAGGGGAACTGTTTTTT.